These 10 T cell receptor beta chains were sequenced from one sample in a study of cytomegalovirus exposure and HLA in healthy donors (dated by TCRdb to 2015 to 2018). Preparation of the library involved the immunoSEQ multiplex PCR assay. The table was pulled from immuneACCESS by TCRdb, which kept in-frame rearrangements only. Such tables lose some clones; where checked, under half of the loss comes from unresolved V genes, and the rest has no known cause. Recorded for this sample are roughly 150,000 clones; 85% to 90% of them occurred a single time. Around 3.4% of the sample goes to the ten largest clones. The sequencing sample was made of PBMCs. The receptor source for this set is a woman aged 18-29 years in good health and CMV-seropositive.

The chain employs TRBV18 and TRBJ2-7, with D unresolved. The CDR3 loop spans 12 amino acids. Germline CDR1 and CDR2: KGHSH and LQKENI. V dropped 2 bases and J dropped 6 bases, with 8 bases sitting between them. CDR3 nucleotides: TGTGCCAGCTCACCAGCGAGAGGCGAGCAGTACTTC. Its protein is CASSPARGEQYF.

This clone has just a few counts. The chain is built from TRBV30 and TRBJ2-7, with D maybe TRBD2 (6 bases). The germline V gene has CDR1 GTSNPN and CDR2 SVGIG (reference sequence). V shed 0 bases and J shed 2 bases, with 11 bases lying between them. The CDR3 loop spans 14 amino acids. The CDR3: CAWSVSGGAYEQYF. The CDR3 DNA sequence: TGTGCCTGGAGTGTTAGCGGAGGGGCCTACGAGCAGTACTTC.

The chain joins TRBV4-3 to TRBJ2-7, with 9 nucleotides matching TRBD1. The CDR3 has 15 residues. J lost 4 bases, V lost 0 bases, and 4 bases had no gene match. Germline V gene sequence: CDR1 LGHNA, CDR2 YSLEER. The CDR3 loop is CASSQDGTGRYEQYF. The CDR3 bases are TGCGCCAGCAGCCAAGACGGGACAGGGAGGTACGAGCAGTACTTC.

The chain employs TRBV5-1 and TRBJ2-2, with D possibly TRBD2 on 7 matching bases. This CDR3 spans 15 amino acids. Germline V CDR1 and CDR2: SGHRS, YFSETQ. V lost 5 bases and J lost 0, with 11 bases in between. This CDR3 is CASRGGPPNTGELFF. The CDR3 bases are TGCGCCAGCAGGGGGGGGCCCCCGAACACCGGGGAGCTGTTTTTT. The full variable domain, in which reference TRBV5-1 and TRBJ2-2 provide the parts outside the CDR3, is KAGVTQTPRYLIKTRGQQVTLSCSPISGHRSVSWYQQTPGQGLQFLFEYFSETQRNKGNFPGRFSGRQFSNSRSEMNVSTLELGDSALYLCASRGGPPNTGELFFGEGSRLTVL.

V is TRBV14 and J is TRBJ2-2; 13 bases map to TRBD2. Trimming at V came to 4 bases and at J to 4 bases, leaving 9 bases not matched to a gene. In germline, CDR1 is SGHDN, CDR2 FVKESK. The CDR3 loop spans 18 amino acids. CDR3 loop: CASSRLRLAGGGTGELFF. The CDR3 coding sequence is TGTGCCAGCAGCCGATTGAGACTAGCGGGAGGTGGCACCGGGGAGCTGTTTTTT.

J is TRBJ1-2 and V is TRBV29-1; possible D gene TRBD1, 6 bases. V lost 2 bases and J 2 bases, leaving 6 bases between the germline ends. The length of the CDR3 is 12 residues. Germline V gene data show CDR1 as SQVTM and CDR2 as ANQGSEA. CDR3 nucleotide sequence: TGCAGCGTTGAACAGGGGAACTATGGCTACACCTTC. This encodes CSVEQGNYGYTF.

V gene TRBV25-1 combines with J gene TRBJ2-7, with 11 bases matching TRBD2. Germline CDR1 is MGHDK and CDR2 is SYGVNS. The CDR3 is made up of 15 amino acids. After removal of 4 bases from V and 5 bases from J, the junction contained 7 bases not matched to a gene. The CDR3 nucleotides read TGTGCCAGCAGTGGTCGTAGCGGGAGGGCCCACGAGCAGTACTTC. It translates to CASSGRSGRAHEQYF.

The chain uses TRBV10-2 and TRBJ2-3; possible D gene TRBD1, 5 bases. This CDR3 region has 14 residues. V lost 8 bases and J 0 bases, leaving 12 bases between the germline ends. Germline V lookup: CDR1 WSHSY, CDR2 SAAADI. The CDR3 sequence: CASLQGTSTDTQYF. The CDR3 nucleotides are TGCGCCAGCCTTCAGGGTACTAGCACAGATACGCAGTATTTT.

The V call is TRBV28, the J call TRBJ1-2; weak D call: TRBD1 (6 bases). The CDR3 has 16 amino acids. Germline V gene lookup returns CDR1 MDHEN and CDR2 SYDVKM. Trimming left V 2 bases short and J 9 bases short, with 22 bases between. CDR3: CASSLPRGGAGNRYTF. DNA of the CDR3: TGTGCCAGCAGTTTACCCCGGGGGGGGGCCGGGAATCGCTACACCTTC.

The CDR3 sequence: CASSDQGLNTEAFF. The DNA for the CDR3 is TGTGCCAGCAGTGACCAGGGGCTTAACACTGAAGCTTTCTTT. V is TRBV6-1 and J is TRBJ1-1; a weak D match, TRBD1 (6 bases). V was shortened by 3 bases and J by 2 bases, with 10 bases between the two germline ends. Germline V CDR1 and CDR2: MNHNS, SASEGT. CDR3 length: 14 residues.